This paragraph reports one T cell receptor beta chain. This clonotype was seen only a few times. The antigen it recognizes is unknown. The sample holds no much larger clone one base away, and base qualities are not on file. The sample is drawn from a study of response to subunit inactivated influenza vaccine (dated by TCRdb to the late 2010s). About the study as a whole: The study used deep quantitative T cell receptor repertoire profiling to track responses to a trivalent subunit inactivated influenza vaccine.

The study at large found these results: The authors proposed that each seasonal influenza vaccination may bring in only a limited number of new T cells.

The library was produced with RT-PCR. Sequencing took place on an Illumina HiSeq 2500. In-frame beta chains were kept once TCRdb had trimmed the public reads at Q25 with fastp and called clones with MiXCR. Merged by CDR3 protein, the rows form single entries marked with the most common genes and DNA. Counted in this sample were some 600,000 distinct CDR3 sequences; less than 15% of them appeared once. The top ten clones comprise approximately 7.6% of the sample. Reading the germline V gene (reference sequence) gives CDR1 SEHNR and CDR2 FQNEAQ. Including the terminal cysteine and phenylalanine, the CDR3 comprises 14 residues. Only the CDR3 DNA is retained, 42 bases long and in frame from the first base. Trimming takes 1 base from V and 4 bases from J, and the germline ends sit 10 bases apart.

The sample was PBMCs from blood, taken roughly 2 weeks before vaccination. The TCR comes from a man over 45 who received an inactivated influenza vaccine. Donor details come from another sample of the same person, matched by shared clones. The sequence joins TRBV7-9 to TRBJ1-2, with the D gene too uncertain to name. The sequenced DNA: TGTGCCAGCAGCTTAGGTGCGGAGCTCTATGGCTACACCTTC. The encoded protein is CASSLGAELYGYTF.